This T cell receptor (beta chain) comes out of a study of pediatric ulcerative colitis. Of note for this clone: Its antigen is unknown.

CDR1 and CDR2 (germline): SGHTA, FQGNSA. V shed 2 bases and J 3 bases; nucleotides not matched to a gene: 12. CDR3 length equals 18 residues. During colonoscopy, one to two rectal pinch biopsies were collected. Study-level results: Rectal repertoires separated controls, mild-moderate and acute severe colitis.

Assay: immunoSEQ multiplex PCR; the TCRdb copy retains only in-frame clones and omits some. The sample comprises tens of thousands of clones, about 75% of which are singletons, and 7.5% to 9% rests with the top ten. Sequencing was carried out using gut tissue. The gene calls are TRBV7-2 and TRBJ1-1; TRBD1 aligns across 10 bases. The TCR originated in a boy aged 5-17 years with severe ulcerative colitis. For the CDR3, the DNA is TGTGCCAGCAGCTTATTCGGGCTAAAAGGACAGGGGGACACTGAAGCTTTCTTT. Its protein is CASSLFGLKGQGDTEAFF.